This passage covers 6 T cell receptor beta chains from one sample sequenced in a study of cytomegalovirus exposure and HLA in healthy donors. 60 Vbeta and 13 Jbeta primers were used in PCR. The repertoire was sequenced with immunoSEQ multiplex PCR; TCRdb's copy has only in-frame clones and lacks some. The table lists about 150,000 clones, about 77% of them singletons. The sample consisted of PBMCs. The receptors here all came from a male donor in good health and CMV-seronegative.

The DNA for the CDR3 is TGTGCCAGCAGTGAATTAGCGGGAGGGGCTCAAGAGACCCAGTACTTC. Amino acid sequence: CASSELAGGAQETQYF. The chain is built from TRBV25-1 and TRBJ2-5, with 11 bases fitting TRBD2. The V and J ends lost 1 base and 2 bases, in that order; junction bases with no gene match: 3. The CDR3 covers 16 residues. Germline loops: CDR1 MGHDK, CDR2 SYGVNS.

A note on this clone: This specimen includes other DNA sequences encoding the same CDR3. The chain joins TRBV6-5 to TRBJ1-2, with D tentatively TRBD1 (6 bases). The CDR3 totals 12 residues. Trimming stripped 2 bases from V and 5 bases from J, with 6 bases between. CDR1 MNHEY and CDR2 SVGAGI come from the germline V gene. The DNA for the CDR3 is TGTGCCAGCAGTTACCAGGGGTATGGCTACACCTTC. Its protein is CASSYQGYGYTF.

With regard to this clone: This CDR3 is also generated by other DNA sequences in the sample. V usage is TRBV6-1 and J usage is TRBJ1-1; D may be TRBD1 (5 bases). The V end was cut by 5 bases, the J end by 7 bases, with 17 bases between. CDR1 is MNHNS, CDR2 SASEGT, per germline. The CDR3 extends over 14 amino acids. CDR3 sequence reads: CASSSGADSNEAFF. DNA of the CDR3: TGTGCCAGCAGTAGCGGGGCCGATTCGAATGAAGCTTTCTTT.

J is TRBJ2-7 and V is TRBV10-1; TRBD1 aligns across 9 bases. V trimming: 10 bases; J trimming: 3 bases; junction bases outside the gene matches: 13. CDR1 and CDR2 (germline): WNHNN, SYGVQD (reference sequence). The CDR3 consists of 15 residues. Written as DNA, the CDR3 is TGCGCCACAGCCGCTACCGGGACAGGGAACTACGAGCAGTACTTC. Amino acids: CATAATGTGNYEQYF.

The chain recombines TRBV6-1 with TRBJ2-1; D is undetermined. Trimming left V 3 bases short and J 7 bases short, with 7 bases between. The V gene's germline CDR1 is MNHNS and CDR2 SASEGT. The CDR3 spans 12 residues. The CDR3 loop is CASSDYPNEQFF. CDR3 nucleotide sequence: TGTGCCAGCAGTGACTACCCGAATGAGCAGTTCTTC.

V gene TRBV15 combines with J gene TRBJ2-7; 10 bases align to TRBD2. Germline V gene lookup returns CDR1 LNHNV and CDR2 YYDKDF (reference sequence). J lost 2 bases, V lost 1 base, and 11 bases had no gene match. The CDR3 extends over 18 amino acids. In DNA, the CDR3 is TGTGCCACCAGCAGAGCAATTCCGGGACTAGCGACGACCTACGAGCAGTACTTC. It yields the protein CATSRAIPGLATTYEQYF. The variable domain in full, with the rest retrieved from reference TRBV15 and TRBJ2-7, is DAMVIQNPRYQVTQFGKPVTLSCSQTLNHNVMYWYQQKSSQAPKLLFHYYDKDFNNEADTPDNFQSRRPNTSFCFLDIRSPGLGDTAMYLCATSRAIPGLATTYEQYFGPGTRLTVT.